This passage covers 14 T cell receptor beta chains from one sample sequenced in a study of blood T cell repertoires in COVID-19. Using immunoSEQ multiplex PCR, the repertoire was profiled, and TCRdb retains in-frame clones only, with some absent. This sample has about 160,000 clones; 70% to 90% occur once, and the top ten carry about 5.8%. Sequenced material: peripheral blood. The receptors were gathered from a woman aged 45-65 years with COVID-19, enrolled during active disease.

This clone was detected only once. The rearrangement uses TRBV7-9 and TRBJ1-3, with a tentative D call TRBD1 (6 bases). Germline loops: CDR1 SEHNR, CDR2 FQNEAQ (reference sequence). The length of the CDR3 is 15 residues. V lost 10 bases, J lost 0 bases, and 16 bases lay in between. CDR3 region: CAIPLQGSSGNTIYF. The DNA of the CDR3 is TGTGCCATCCCGCTACAGGGAAGCTCTGGAAACACCATATATTTT. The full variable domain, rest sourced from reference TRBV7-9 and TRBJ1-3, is DTGVSQNPRHKITKRGQNVTFRCDPISEHNRLYWYRQTLGQGPEFLTYFQNEAQLEKSRLLSDRFSAERPKGSFSTLEIQRTEQGDSAMYLCAIPLQGSSGNTIYFGEGSWLTVV.

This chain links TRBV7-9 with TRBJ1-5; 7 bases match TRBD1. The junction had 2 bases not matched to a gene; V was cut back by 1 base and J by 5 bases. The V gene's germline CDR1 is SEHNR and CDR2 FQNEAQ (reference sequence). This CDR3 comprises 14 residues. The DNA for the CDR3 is TGTGCCAGCAGCTTAGGGACAGGATATCAGCCCCAGCATTTT. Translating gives CASSLGTGYQPQHF.

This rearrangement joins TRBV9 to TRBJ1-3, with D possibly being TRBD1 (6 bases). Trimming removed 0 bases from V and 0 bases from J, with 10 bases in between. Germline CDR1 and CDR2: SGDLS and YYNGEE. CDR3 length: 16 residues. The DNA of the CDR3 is TGTGCCAGCAGCGTAGAATCAGGGGTCTCTGGAAACACCATATATTTT. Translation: CASSVESGVSGNTIYF.

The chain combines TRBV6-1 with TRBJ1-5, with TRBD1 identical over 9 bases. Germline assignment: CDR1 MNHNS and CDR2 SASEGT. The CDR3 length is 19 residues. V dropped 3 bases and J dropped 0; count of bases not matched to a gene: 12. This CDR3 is CASSDTGGDEYYSNQPQHF. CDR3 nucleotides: TGTGCCAGCAGTGACACAGGGGGCGACGAATATTATAGCAATCAGCCCCAGCATTTT.

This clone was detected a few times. The CDR3 is CASRLPGDSNQPQHF. The CDR3 nucleotides are TGTGCAAGTCGCTTACCGGGTGATAGCAATCAGCCCCAGCATTTT. The chain is built from TRBV12-2 and TRBJ1-5. TRBV12-2 is designated a pseudogene. The CDR3 loop spans 15 amino acids.

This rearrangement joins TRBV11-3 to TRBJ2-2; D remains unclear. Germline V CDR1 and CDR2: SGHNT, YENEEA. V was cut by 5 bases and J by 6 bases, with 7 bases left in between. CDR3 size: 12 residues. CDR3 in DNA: TGTGCCAGCAGCCCGAGGCCCGGGGAGCTGTTTTTT. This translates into CASSPRPGELFF.

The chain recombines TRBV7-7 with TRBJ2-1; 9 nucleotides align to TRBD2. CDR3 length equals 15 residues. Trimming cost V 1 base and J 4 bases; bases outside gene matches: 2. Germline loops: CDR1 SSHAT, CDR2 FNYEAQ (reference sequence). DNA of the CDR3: TGTGCCAGCAGCTTAGAGACTAGCGGTTACAATGAGCAGTTCTTC. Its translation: CASSLETSGYNEQFF. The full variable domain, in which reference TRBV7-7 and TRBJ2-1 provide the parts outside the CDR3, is GAGVSQSPRYKVTKRGQDVTLRCDPISSHATLYWYQQALGQGPEFLTYFNYEAQPDKSGLPSDRFSAERPEGSISTLTIQRTEQRDSAMYRCASSLETSGYNEQFFGPGTRLTVL.

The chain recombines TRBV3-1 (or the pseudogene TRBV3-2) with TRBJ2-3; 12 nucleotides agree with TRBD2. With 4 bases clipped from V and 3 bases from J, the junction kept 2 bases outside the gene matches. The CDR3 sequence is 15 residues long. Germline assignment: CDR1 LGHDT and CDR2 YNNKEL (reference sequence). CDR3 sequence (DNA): TGTGCCAGCAGCCCGACTAGCGGGGGAACAGATACGCAGTATTTT. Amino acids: CASSPTSGGTDTQYF.

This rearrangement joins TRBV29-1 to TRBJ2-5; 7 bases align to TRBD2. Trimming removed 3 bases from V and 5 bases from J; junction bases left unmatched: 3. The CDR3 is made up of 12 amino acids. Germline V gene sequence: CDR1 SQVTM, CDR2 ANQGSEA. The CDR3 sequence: CSVDREGETQYF. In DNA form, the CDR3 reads TGCAGCGTTGACAGGGAGGGTGAGACCCAGTACTTC.

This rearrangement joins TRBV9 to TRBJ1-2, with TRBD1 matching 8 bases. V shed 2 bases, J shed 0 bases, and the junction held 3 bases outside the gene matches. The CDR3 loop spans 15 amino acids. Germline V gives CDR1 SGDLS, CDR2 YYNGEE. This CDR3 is CASSVDRVANYGYTF. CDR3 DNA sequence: TGTGCCAGCAGCGTGGACAGGGTAGCTAACTATGGCTACACCTTC.

The CDR3 sequence: CAISESTGQGLNYGYTF. Here the CDR3 DNA reads TGTGCCATCAGTGAGTCGACAGGACAGGGGCTAAACTATGGCTACACCTTC. The rearrangement links TRBV10-3 to TRBJ1-2, with 9 bases that match TRBD1. Germline lookup yields CDR1 ENHRY and CDR2 SYGVKD. V trimming: 0 bases; J trimming: 2 bases; junction bases outside the gene matches: 7. This CDR3 has 17 amino acids.

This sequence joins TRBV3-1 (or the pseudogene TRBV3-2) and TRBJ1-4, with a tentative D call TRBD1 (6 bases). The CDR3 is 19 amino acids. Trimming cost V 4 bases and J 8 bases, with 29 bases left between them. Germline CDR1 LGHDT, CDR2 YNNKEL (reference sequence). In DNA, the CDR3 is TGTGCCAGCAGCCCCCCTTTTGGACAGATAGAAGGGGTTGACGAAAAACTGTTTTTT. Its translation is CASSPPFGQIEGVDEKLFF.

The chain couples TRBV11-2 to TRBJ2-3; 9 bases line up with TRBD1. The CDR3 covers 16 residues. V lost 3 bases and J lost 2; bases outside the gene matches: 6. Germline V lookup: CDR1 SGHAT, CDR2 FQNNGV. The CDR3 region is CASSLGQGTFTDTQYF. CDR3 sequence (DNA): TGTGCCAGCAGCTTGGGACAGGGAACATTCACAGATACGCAGTATTTT.

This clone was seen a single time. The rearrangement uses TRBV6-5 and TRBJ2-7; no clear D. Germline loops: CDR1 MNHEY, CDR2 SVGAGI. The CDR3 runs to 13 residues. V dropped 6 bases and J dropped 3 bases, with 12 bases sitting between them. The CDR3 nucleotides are TGTGCCAGCAGATCAAATGAGAACTACGAGCAGTACTTC. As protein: CASRSNENYEQYF.